The TCR beta chain described here comes from a study of immune evolution from preneoplasia to lung adenocarcinoma. Broader study findings: Highest clonality occurred in KRAS-mutant, not EGFR-mutant or double wild-type, nodules.

Premalignant or tumor cells were enriched by macro-dissection after pathologic assessment. In the case of this clone: Its target is not known.

Trimming stripped 1 base from V and 4 bases from J, with 11 bases between. The germline V gene has CDR1 SGHRS and CDR2 YFSETQ. The CDR3 has 14 residues. Assay used: immunoSEQ multiplex PCR; TCRdb lists only in-frame clones, some missing. The sample has around 4,000 clones; around nine tenths are singletons. V is TRBV5-1 and J is TRBJ1-1; weak D call: TRBD1 (5 bases). Sequences were obtained from FFPE minimally invasive lung adenocarcinoma tissue. The origin of this receptor is an older donor with lung adenocarcinoma. CDR3 sequence: CASSLRGDPTEAFF. The CDR3 bases are TGCGCCAGCAGCTTGCGTGGGGACCCCACTGAAGCTTTCTTT.